This T cell receptor (beta chain) was found in a study of CD8+CD57+ T cells in acquired aplastic anemia. Study context: Sorted CD4+ and CD8+ cells gave an average of around 3.3 ug of DNA. General study findings and limits: Between patients and controls, about 30 CD8+ CDR3 sequences were found in common.

The germline V gene has CDR1 MNHEY and CDR2 SVGAGI. V lost 3 bases and J 2 bases, leaving 10 bases between the germline ends. The CDR3 length is 14 residues. This clonotype was seen ten or more times. Its specificity is not known. TCR beta VDJ and CDR3 profiling used genomic DNA as template. One entry per CDR3 protein results from TCRdb running MiXCR on the reads. This table has about 270,000 distinct CDR3 sequences, approximately 55% appearing once. This rearrangement joins TRBV6-5 to TRBJ2-5; D is uncertain. The clonotype originates from a human donor with severe aplastic anemia or a healthy control (not recorded which). Sequences were obtained from sorted CD4+, CD8+, or CD8+CD57+ T cells (not recorded which) from PBMCs. The CDR3 spells CASSYLAGQETQYF. The DNA of the CDR3 is TGTGCCAGCAGTTATTTGGCAGGACAAGAGACCCAGTACTTC.